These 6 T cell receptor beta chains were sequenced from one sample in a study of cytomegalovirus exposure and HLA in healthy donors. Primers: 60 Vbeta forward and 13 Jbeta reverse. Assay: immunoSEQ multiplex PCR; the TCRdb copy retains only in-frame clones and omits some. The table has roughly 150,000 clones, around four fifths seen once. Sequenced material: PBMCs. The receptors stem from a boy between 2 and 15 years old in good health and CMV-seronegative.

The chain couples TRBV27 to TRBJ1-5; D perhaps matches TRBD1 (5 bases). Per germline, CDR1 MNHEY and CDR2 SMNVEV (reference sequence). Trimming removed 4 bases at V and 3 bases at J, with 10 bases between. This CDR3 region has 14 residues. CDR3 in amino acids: CASSWRGLNQPQHF. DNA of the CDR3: TGTGCCAGCAGTTGGAGGGGACTCAATCAGCCCCAGCATTTT.

The CDR3: CASREAEIHNEQFF. DNA of the CDR3: TGTGCCAGCCGTGAGGCAGAGATCCACAATGAGCAGTTCTTC. The chain links TRBV6-6 to TRBJ2-1; D is unresolved. CDR3 size: 14 residues. Trimming took 8 bases from V and 5 from J, leaving 16 bases between them. Germline V gene data show CDR1 as MNHNY and CDR2 as SVGAGI (reference sequence).

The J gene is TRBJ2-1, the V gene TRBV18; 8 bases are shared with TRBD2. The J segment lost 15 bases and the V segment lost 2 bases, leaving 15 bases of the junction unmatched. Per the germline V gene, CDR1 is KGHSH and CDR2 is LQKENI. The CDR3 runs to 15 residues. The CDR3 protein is CASSPEAGAYERSFF. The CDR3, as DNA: TGTGCCAGCTCACCAGAAGCGGGAGCCTATGAGCGGTCGTTCTTC.

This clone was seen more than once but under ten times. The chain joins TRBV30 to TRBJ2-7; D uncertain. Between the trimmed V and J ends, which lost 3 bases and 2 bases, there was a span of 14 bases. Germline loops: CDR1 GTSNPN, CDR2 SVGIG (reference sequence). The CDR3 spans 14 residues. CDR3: CAWRRDTSTYEQYF. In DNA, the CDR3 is TGTGCCTGGAGAAGAGACACCTCCACCTACGAGCAGTACTTC.

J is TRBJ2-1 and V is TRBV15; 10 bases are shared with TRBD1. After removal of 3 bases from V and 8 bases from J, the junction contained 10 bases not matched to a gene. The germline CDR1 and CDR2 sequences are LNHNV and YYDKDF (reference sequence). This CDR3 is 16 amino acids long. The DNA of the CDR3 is TGTGCCACCAGCAGGCCTGGACAGGGGGTCGGACATGAGCAGTTCTTC. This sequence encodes CATSRPGQGVGHEQFF.

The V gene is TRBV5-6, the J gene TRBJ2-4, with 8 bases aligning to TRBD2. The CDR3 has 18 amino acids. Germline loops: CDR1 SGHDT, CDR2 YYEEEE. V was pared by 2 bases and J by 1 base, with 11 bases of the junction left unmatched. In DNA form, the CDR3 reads TGTGCCAGCAGCTTATTTTCGGGGGGGCGCAGGGCCAAAAACATTCAGTACTTC. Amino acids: CASSLFSGGRRAKNIQYF.